This T cell receptor beta chain originates from a study of OX40 agonist ivuxolimab in advanced cancers. Measured with immunoSEQ multiplex PCR; TCRdb has only the in-frame clones, and not every one. Among tens of thousands of clones listed, more than 80% were seen once. Study results and caveats: In a subset of nonresponders, normalized T-cell clonal expansion was also low.

Comment on this clone: Its target is unknown.

This CDR3 is 13 amino acids long. In germline, CDR1 is SGHKS, CDR2 YYEKEE (reference sequence). V was trimmed by 1 base and J by 4 bases, leaving 6 bases between them. The sequences come from CD4+ or CD8+ T cells sorted from blood, collected in a trial of the OX40 agonist ivuxolimab. V gene TRBV5-5 combines with J gene TRBJ2-1; D unresolved. This clonotype was obtained from an adult with an advanced solid tumor such as melanoma, head and neck, liver or kidney cancer. The CDR3 region is CASSLTTYNEQFF. CDR3 sequence (DNA): TGTGCCAGCAGCTTGACTACTTACAATGAGCAGTTCTTC.